A single sample gave rise to the 29 T cell receptor beta chains below, sequenced in a study of vaccination and CD4 T cells after COVID-19. Which antigens these TCRs recognize remains unknown. An Oncomine TCR Beta short-read assay was used to sequence the DNA from cultured CD4+ T cells. One entry per CDR3 protein results from TCRdb running MiXCR on the PCR reads. The table has over 14,000 distinct CDR3 sequences, around half seen once; the top ten hold 8.5% to 9%. Treatment specified: roughly 10-day PBMC culture with coronavirus spike peptide pools or control peptides (ViraFEST assay). The specimen sequenced was CD4+ T cells from blood, cultured in vitro. These receptor sequences come from a human donor who had recovered from COVID-19.

This clonotype was seen a single time. The CDR3 sequence is CASSYSHTEAFF. CDR3 DNA sequence: TGTGCCAGCAGTTACTCACACACTGAAGCTTTCTTT. J is TRBJ1-1 and V is TRBV6-2 or TRBV6-3; unclear D gene. This CDR3 has 12 residues. V lost 0 bases, J lost 3 bases, and 2 bases lay in between. Germline-derived CDR1 and CDR2 are MNHEY and SVGEGT.

This chain joins TRBV7-2 and TRBJ1-4; D not certain. V was trimmed by 0 bases and J by 12 bases, leaving 11 bases between them. The germline gives CDR1 SGHTA, CDR2 FQGNSA. The CDR3 is made up of 13 amino acids. The CDR3 DNA reads as TGTGCCAGCAGCTTAGCTAGTACTCGGGAACTGTTTTTT. Protein product: CASSLASTRELFF.

V is TRBV20-1 and J is TRBJ1-2, with a tentative D call TRBD1 (6 bases). Germline loops: CDR1 DFQATT, CDR2 SNEGSKA (reference sequence). The V end lost 4 bases, the J end lost 6 bases, and 15 bases lay between the germline ends. The CDR3 runs to 13 residues. CDR3 protein: CSATQGTKDGYTF. CDR3 nucleotides: TGCAGTGCTACACAGGGTACAAAGGATGGCTACACCTTC.

CDR3 in amino acids: CASSYSQGTYEQYF. CDR3 nucleotides: TGTGCCAGCAGTTACTCGCAGGGAACCTACGAGCAGTACTTC. The V call is TRBV6-5, the J call TRBJ2-7, with a possible D match to TRBD1 (5 bases). Germline loops: CDR1 MNHEY, CDR2 SVGAGI. The V gene lost 0 bases and the J gene lost 2 bases, with 8 bases spanning the gap. This CDR3 is built from 14 residues.

The chain carries TRBV6-1 and TRBJ1-1, with D hard to call. CDR3 length: 16 amino acids. The V end was cut by 2 bases, the J end by 10 bases, with 23 bases between. CDR1 MNHNS and CDR2 SASEGT come from the germline V gene. CDR3 in DNA: TGTGCCAGCAGTGAAAAGTTCCTGCGGCAGGAGAGAGGAGCTTTCTTT. This codes for CASSEKFLRQERGAFF.

This sequence joins TRBV19 and TRBJ1-2; D ambiguous. V was shortened by 5 bases and J by 0 bases, with 13 bases between the two germline ends. CDR1 and CDR2 (germline): LNHDA, SQIVND (reference sequence). CDR3 length: 15 amino acids. CDR3 DNA: TGTGCCAGTAGTGCCGGACGTTCTGCTAACTATGGCTACACCTTC. Encoded protein: CASSAGRSANYGYTF.

In DNA, the CDR3 is TGTGCCAGCAGCAGGAGGGACAGGGTCTCTGGAAACACCATATATTTT. Translated, it gives CASSRRDRVSGNTIYF. The rearrangement links TRBV25-1 to TRBJ1-3; 9 bases match TRBD1. Germline V gene lookup returns CDR1 MGHDK and CDR2 SYGVNS. This CDR3 spans 16 amino acids. Trimming took 6 bases from V and 0 from J; bases not matched to a gene: 6.

This clonotype was seen a few times. V is TRBV24-1 and J is TRBJ2-3, with 7 bases lining up with TRBD2. The length of the CDR3 is 16 residues. After removal of 3 bases from V and 1 base from J, the junction contained 6 bases not matched to a gene. The V gene's germline CDR1 is KGHDR and CDR2 SFDVKD. This CDR3 is CATSDATSAGTDTQYF. For the CDR3, the DNA is TGTGCCACCAGTGATGCTACTAGCGCGGGCACAGATACGCAGTATTTT.

The chain recombines TRBV7-9 with TRBJ2-6; 7 nucleotides line up with TRBD1. Unmatched junction bases numbered 7, after V lost 2 bases and J lost 0 bases. The CDR3 is 18 residues long. CDR1 is SEHNR and CDR2 is FQNEAQ in the germline V gene (reference sequence). Here the CDR3 reads CASSLRTTGHSGANVLTF. CDR3 coding DNA: TGTGCCAGCAGCTTAAGGACGACAGGGCACTCTGGGGCCAACGTCCTGACTTTC.

The V call is TRBV5-6, the J call TRBJ1-2; D not resolved. Germline-derived CDR1 and CDR2 are SGHDT and YYEEEE. The CDR3 runs 13 residues. V lost 4 bases and J 4 bases, leaving 11 bases between the germline ends. In DNA, the CDR3 is TGTGCCAGCAGCCCTGACGACGGCTATGGCTACACCTTC. Its translation is CASSPDDGYGYTF. Combining the CDR3 with reference TRBV5-6 and TRBJ1-2 gives the whole variable domain DAGVTQSPTHLIKTRGQQVTLRCSPKSGHDTVSWYQQALGQGPQFIFQYYEEEERQRGNFPDRFSGHQFPNYSSELNVNALLLGDSALYLCASSPDDGYGYTFGSGTRLTVV.

The chain combines TRBV18 with TRBJ2-2, with a tentative D call TRBD2 (5 bases). Germline loops: CDR1 KGHSH, CDR2 LQKENI. V gave up 3 bases and J gave up 5 bases, with 16 bases separating them. This CDR3 has 16 residues. Here the CDR3 DNA reads TGTGCCAGCTCACCCCGTGGCGGAGGAAATACCGGGGAGCTGTTTTTT. Amino acid sequence: CASSPRGGGNTGELFF.

This chain connects TRBV7-6 to TRBJ2-1; 10 bases line up with TRBD1. This CDR3 comprises 16 residues. The germline V gene encodes CDR1 SGHVS and CDR2 FNYEAQ. The junction had 6 bases not matched to a gene; V was cut back by 5 bases and J by 2 bases. CDR3 nucleotide sequence: TGTGCCAGCAGCCCTGGGACAGGGGACGCCTACAATGAGCAGTTCTTC. It is translated as CASSPGTGDAYNEQFF. The full variable domain, its missing parts supplied by reference TRBV7-6 and TRBJ2-1, is GAGVSQSPRYKVTKRGQDVALRCDPISGHVSLYWYRQALGQGPEFLTYFNYEAQQDKSGLPNDRFSAERPEGSISTLTIQRTEQRDSAMYRCASSPGTGDAYNEQFFGPGTRLTVL.

The V call is TRBV3-1, the J call TRBJ2-1; maybe TRBD2 (5 bases). The germline V and J ends were trimmed by 4 bases and 6 bases, with 19 bases remaining between them. CDR3 length: 16 residues. Germline V lookup: CDR1 LGHDT, CDR2 YNNKEL (reference sequence). The chain's CDR3 is CASSPHWVLDSNEQFF. CDR3 DNA sequence: TGTGCCAGCAGCCCCCACTGGGTACTAGATTCCAATGAGCAGTTCTTC.

This clonotype was observed a handful of times. J is TRBJ2-5 and V is TRBV7-8; D remains unclear. With 5 bases removed from V and 5 bases from J, the gap between germline ends came to 12 bases. This CDR3 is built from 13 residues. Per germline, CDR1 SGHVS and CDR2 FQNEAQ. The CDR3 here is CASSRSRKETQYF. The CDR3 region has the DNA TGTGCCAGCAGCCGTAGCCGAAAGGAGACCCAGTACTTC.

The chain carries TRBV19 and TRBJ2-5; 7 bases match TRBD2. The germline V gene encodes CDR1 LNHDA and CDR2 SQIVND (reference sequence). The CDR3 is 11 residues long. V gave up 5 bases and J gave up 9 bases; unmatched junction bases: 3. CDR3 protein: CASSSREAQYF. DNA of the CDR3: TGTGCCAGTAGTTCCCGGGAGGCCCAGTACTTC.

This clonotype was seen a handful of times. The chain links TRBV6-1 to TRBJ2-1; a weak D match, TRBD2 (5 bases). Trimming removed 6 bases from V and 0 bases from J, with 27 bases in between. CDR1 is MNHNS and CDR2 is SASEGT in the germline V gene. This CDR3 is built from 20 residues. CDR3 sequence: CASSKRLSIDLASSYNEQFF. The CDR3, as DNA: TGTGCCAGCAGCAAACGTCTGTCTATAGACTTAGCGAGCTCCTACAATGAGCAGTTCTTC.

This chain connects TRBV2 to TRBJ1-5; D is uncertain. V lost 6 bases and J 3 bases, leaving 3 bases between the germline ends. CDR1 is SNHLY and CDR2 is FYNNEI in the germline V gene. This CDR3 is 11 amino acids long. The CDR3 loop reads CASSYNQPQHF. CDR3 sequence (DNA): TGTGCCAGCAGCTACAATCAGCCCCAGCATTTT.

The V and J genes are TRBV6-1 and TRBJ2-5; a weak D match, TRBD2 (6 bases). V gave up 8 bases and J gave up 0 bases, with 13 bases separating them. Germline lookup yields CDR1 MNHNS and CDR2 SASEGT. The CDR3 sequence is 14 residues long. CDR3 residues: CASVVGGNQETQYF. CDR3 nucleotide sequence: TGTGCCAGCGTAGTTGGAGGGAACCAAGAGACCCAGTACTTC.

The chain links TRBV6-1 to TRBJ2-4; 9 nucleotides line up with TRBD2. Germline V gene sequence: CDR1 MNHNS, CDR2 SASEGT. The CDR3 is made up of 16 amino acids. Trimming took 6 bases from V and 1 from J; bases not matched to a gene: 7. In DNA, the CDR3 is TGTGCCAGCAGATTCCCTGGGACTAGCGCCAAAAACATTCAGTACTTC. The encoded protein is CASRFPGTSAKNIQYF.

This chain connects TRBV6-5 to TRBJ1-2; D is ambiguous. The V end was cut by 0 bases, the J end by 4 bases, with 6 bases between. The CDR3 spans 13 residues. Germline lookup yields CDR1 MNHEY and CDR2 SVGAGI. The CDR3 here is CASSYSQLYGYTF. In nucleotides, the CDR3 is TGTGCCAGCAGTTACTCACAGCTCTATGGCTACACCTTC.

The V call is TRBV20-1, the J call TRBJ2-1; D not certain. Looked up from germline, CDR1 is DFQATT and CDR2 is SNEGSKA (reference sequence). The CDR3 has 12 amino acids. V lost 3 bases to trimming and J lost 5 bases, with 8 bases between them. This chain's CDR3 is CSARSKDNEQFF. The CDR3 DNA reads TGCAGTGCTAGGTCAAAGGACAATGAGCAGTTCTTC.

The chain uses TRBV19 and TRBJ2-7, with 9 bases aligning to TRBD1. Trimming removed 5 bases from V and 3 bases from J; junction bases left unmatched: 11. There are 16 residues in the CDR3. The germline CDR1 and CDR2 sequences are LNHDA and SQIVND (reference sequence). The CDR3 sequence is CASSPPTGGRVYEQYF. DNA for the CDR3: TGTGCCAGTAGTCCACCCACAGGGGGCAGGGTCTACGAGCAGTACTTC.

This chain uses TRBV20-1 with TRBJ2-4, with TRBD1 matching over 10 bases. Germline CDR1 DFQATT, CDR2 SNEGSKA (reference sequence). The CDR3 consists of 15 residues. V lost 4 bases and J lost 6; bases outside the gene matches: 9. The CDR3: CSAMVFRDRGNIQYF. CDR3 bases: TGCAGTGCTATGGTCTTTCGGGACAGGGGAAACATTCAGTACTTC.

In this sample, this clonotype turned up a few times. The chain is built from TRBV19 and TRBJ2-1; 10 bases agree with TRBD2. Looked up from germline, CDR1 is LNHDA and CDR2 is SQIVND (reference sequence). J was trimmed by 9 bases and V by 3 bases; bases with no gene match: 5. This CDR3 is 14 amino acids long. The CDR3 DNA reads as TGTGCCAGTAGTATCGCTAGCGGGGGCACTGAGCAGTTCTTC. Its translation: CASSIASGGTEQFF.

This clonotype was observed a handful of times. The junction shows a germline mismatch at one end, possibly a read error. The gene calls are TRBV6-4 and TRBJ2-7; no clear D gene. Germline V gene lookup returns CDR1 MRHNA and CDR2 SNTAGT. The CDR3 is 15 amino acids. The CDR3 is CASSYSNTLGYEQYF. CDR3 coding DNA: TGTGCCAGCAGTTACTCGAACACTCTTGGCTACGAGCAGTACTTC.

This clonotype was seen more than once but under ten times. The chain carries TRBV20-1 and TRBJ2-5; the D is unclear. CDR1 and CDR2 (germline): DFQATT, SNEGSKA (reference sequence). This CDR3 is 12 amino acids long. With 6 bases removed from V and 5 bases from J, the gap between germline ends came to 13 bases. CDR3 sequence (DNA): TGCAGTGCGCTGACCAGAGAGGAGACCCAGTACTTC. This gives the protein CSALTREETQYF.

In its sample, this clonotype was seen a few times. The genes are TRBV6-1 and TRBJ1-3; D is undetermined. CDR1 is MNHNS and CDR2 is SASEGT in the germline V gene. Trimming removed 2 bases at V and 11 bases at J, with 7 bases between. The length of the CDR3 is 11 residues. CDR3 protein: CASSEPPAIYF. The CDR3, as DNA: TGTGCCAGCAGTGAACCCCCGGCCATATATTTT.

The rearrangement links TRBV14 to TRBJ2-7; D assignment may be TRBD1 or TRBD2 (5 bases each). The CDR3 spans 17 residues. Germline CDR1 SGHDN, CDR2 FVKESK. V gave up 0 bases and J gave up 3 bases, with 18 bases separating them. The CDR3 sequence is CASSQEGRDGPLYEQYF. The CDR3 DNA reads TGTGCCAGCAGCCAAGAAGGACGGGACGGACCTCTCTACGAGCAGTACTTC.

This chain joins TRBV20-1 and TRBJ1-2; D perhaps matches TRBD1 (6 bases). The ends were cut back, 1 base at V and 0 bases at J, with 9 bases in the middle. Germline V gene lookup returns CDR1 DFQATT and CDR2 SNEGSKA (reference sequence). This CDR3 region has 14 residues. The CDR3 bases are TGCAGTGCTAGAGCTTGGACAGCTAACTATGGCTACACCTTC. The encoded protein is CSARAWTANYGYTF.